Listed below are T cell receptor beta chains from one sample, sequenced in a study of neoadjuvant nivolumab and ipilimumab in lung cancer. Method: immunoSEQ multiplex PCR; TCRdb's copy keeps in-frame clones and lacks some. This repertoire shows 44,000 or so clones, roughly 91% found once; its top ten account for around 3.8%. Specimen: blood, collected before neoadjuvant nivolumab, alone or with ipilimumab. Receptors were obtained from an adult with non-small cell lung cancer. Some clones in this sample may be carry-over from other donors' samples. Each CDR3 is given with its conserved first and last residue. Each record gives: clone size, V gene, J gene, D gene, CDR3 DNA, CDR3 protein. A D gene is named only where the DNA matches it firmly. Where a row states a size, it is once, few, many or the class of an expanded clone; other rows omit it.

clone_size: -
v_call: TRBV6-5
j_call: TRBJ2-7
d_call: TRBD2
cdr3_nt: TGTGCCAGCAGTTCAACGACTAGCGGGACTAGGTGGGAGCAGTACTTC
cdr3_aa: CASSSTTSGTRWEQYF

clone_size: -
v_call: TRBV7-2
j_call: TRBJ2-1
d_call: TRBD2
cdr3_nt: TGTGCCAGCAGCTTAAGCGGGAGCACCTACAATGAGCAGTTCTTC
cdr3_aa: CASSLSGSTYNEQFF

clone_size: -
v_call: TRBV5-6
j_call: TRBJ1-2
d_call: -
cdr3_nt: TGTGCCAGCAGCTTTCCAGCTAACTATGGCTACACCTTC
cdr3_aa: CASSFPANYGYTF

clone_size: -
v_call: TRBV15
j_call: TRBJ2-7
d_call: -
cdr3_nt: TGTGCCACCAGCAGAGAGGGGAGTAAGGCCTACGAGCAGTACTTC
cdr3_aa: CATSREGSKAYEQYF

clone_size: -
v_call: TRBV30
j_call: TRBJ1-3
d_call: -
cdr3_nt: TGTGCCTGGAGTGGGGCTCTAGGTGGAAACACCATATATTTT
cdr3_aa: CAWSGALGGNTIYF

clone_size: once
v_call: TRBV7-8
j_call: TRBJ2-7
d_call: -
cdr3_nt: TGTGCCAGCAGCTTAATGGGCCGCTTATTGCGGCATAGCGAGCAGTACTTC
cdr3_aa: CASSLMGRLLRHSEQYF

clone_size: few
v_call: TRBV18
j_call: TRBJ2-5
d_call: TRBD1
cdr3_nt: TGTGCCAGCTCACCATCGACCGGGACAGGGGGTATGACCCAGTACTTC
cdr3_aa: CASSPSTGTGGMTQYF

clone_size: -
v_call: TRBV11-2
j_call: TRBJ2-7
d_call: -
cdr3_nt: TGTGCCAGCAGCGAAAGCTCCTACGAGCAGTACTTC
cdr3_aa: CASSESSYEQYF

clone_size: -
v_call: TRBV7-9
j_call: TRBJ2-3
d_call: TRBD1
cdr3_nt: TGTGCCAGCAGCAAATCAGGGGGATGGACAGATACGCAGTATTTT
cdr3_aa: CASSKSGGWTDTQYF

clone_size: -
v_call: TRBV9
j_call: TRBJ1-5
d_call: -
cdr3_nt: TGTGCCAGCAGCTCCGGGGGGTCAAGTCAGCCCCAGCATTTT
cdr3_aa: CASSSGGSSQPQHF

clone_size: -
v_call: TRBV5-1
j_call: TRBJ2-7
d_call: TRBD1
cdr3_nt: TGCGCCAGCAGCAATGGACAGGGGACGGACGAGCAGTACTTC
cdr3_aa: CASSNGQGTDEQYF

clone_size: -
v_call: TRBV6-6
j_call: TRBJ1-1
d_call: TRBD1
cdr3_nt: TGTGCCAGCAGTTACTCAGGGACAGGTTCGATTGAAGCTTTCTTT
cdr3_aa: CASSYSGTGSIEAFF

clone_size: -
v_call: TRBV4-1
j_call: TRBJ2-1
d_call: -
cdr3_nt: TGCGCCAGCAGCCAAGATCGGGGCGTCACAGAGAGCAATGAGCAGTTCTTC
cdr3_aa: CASSQDRGVTESNEQFF

clone_size: -
v_call: TRBV27
j_call: TRBJ1-2
d_call: -
cdr3_nt: TGTGCCAGCAGTCCCACGTGGATGGATGGCTACACCTTC
cdr3_aa: CASSPTWMDGYTF

clone_size: -
v_call: TRBV5-4
j_call: TRBJ2-7
d_call: TRBD2
cdr3_nt: TGTGCCAGCAGCCCATGGACTAGCGGGGGCTACGAGCAGTACTTC
cdr3_aa: CASSPWTSGGYEQYF

clone_size: -
v_call: TRBV19
j_call: TRBJ1-4
d_call: TRBD1
cdr3_nt: TGTGCCAGTAGAGACGACAGGGGTCCAACTAATGAAAAACTGTTTTTT
cdr3_aa: CASRDDRGPTNEKLFF

clone_size: -
v_call: TRBV30
j_call: TRBJ2-7
d_call: TRBD1
cdr3_nt: TGTGCCTTCGACAGGGACCGGATTTACGAGCAGTACTTC
cdr3_aa: CAFDRDRIYEQYF

clone_size: -
v_call: TRBV11-3
j_call: TRBJ2-3
d_call: TRBD2
cdr3_nt: TGTGCCAGCAGCTTAGGGCTAGCGGGAGACCTCACAGATACGCAGTATTTT
cdr3_aa: CASSLGLAGDLTDTQYF

clone_size: -
v_call: TRBV6-1
j_call: TRBJ2-3
d_call: TRBD2
cdr3_nt: TGTGCCAGCAGTGCCGGGAGGGTAGATACGCAGTATTTT
cdr3_aa: CASSAGRVDTQYF

clone_size: -
v_call: TRBV5-1
j_call: TRBJ2-3
d_call: -
cdr3_nt: TGCGCCAGCAGACGAGGATCCGACACAGATACGCAGTATTTT
cdr3_aa: CASRRGSDTDTQYF

clone_size: once
v_call: TRBV18
j_call: TRBJ1-4
d_call: -
cdr3_nt: TGTGCCAGCTCACCCCGGGCAACTAATGAAAAACTGTTTTTT
cdr3_aa: CASSPRATNEKLFF

clone_size: -
v_call: TRBV5-5
j_call: TRBJ2-3
d_call: -
cdr3_nt: TGTGCCAGCAGCCTCCGGTTAGGCTTCACAGATACGCAGTATTTT
cdr3_aa: CASSLRLGFTDTQYF

clone_size: -
v_call: TRBV7-2
j_call: TRBJ2-1
d_call: -
cdr3_nt: TGTGCCAGCAGCTTAGGATCCTCCGCCGCTCTCAATGAGCAGTTCTTC
cdr3_aa: CASSLGSSAALNEQFF

clone_size: -
v_call: TRBV7-9
j_call: TRBJ2-7
d_call: -
cdr3_nt: TGTGCCAGCAGCTTAGATGCGGTTTTCTACGAGCAGTACTTC
cdr3_aa: CASSLDAVFYEQYF

clone_size: -
v_call: TRBV18
j_call: TRBJ1-4
d_call: TRBD1
cdr3_nt: TGTGCCAGCTCACCGATCAATCTATGGGGACAGGGGGCGAATAATGAAAAACTGTTTTTT
cdr3_aa: CASSPINLWGQGANNEKLFF

clone_size: -
v_call: TRBV30
j_call: TRBJ1-1
d_call: -
cdr3_nt: TGTGCCTGGAGGACCCGGGGGAACACTGAAGCTTTCTTT
cdr3_aa: CAWRTRGNTEAFF

clone_size: -
v_call: TRBV10-2
j_call: TRBJ1-1
d_call: TRBD1
cdr3_nt: TGCGCCAGCGCTTGGGGTACAGGGGGTGAAACTGAAGCTTTCTTT
cdr3_aa: CASAWGTGGETEAFF

clone_size: -
v_call: TRBV20-1
j_call: TRBJ2-1
d_call: TRBD2
cdr3_nt: TGCAGTGTGGCGGGAGGGTTTGAGCAGTTCTTC
cdr3_aa: CSVAGGFEQFF

clone_size: once
v_call: TRBV7-2
j_call: TRBJ2-5
d_call: TRBD1
cdr3_nt: TGTGCCAGCAGCCCCATCGGGACAGGGGGAGAGACCCAGTACTTC
cdr3_aa: CASSPIGTGGETQYF

clone_size: -
v_call: TRBV7-2
j_call: TRBJ2-2
d_call: TRBD1
cdr3_nt: TGTGCCAGCAGCTTAAGGCAGGGGGCGGGCACCGGGGAGCTGTTTTTT
cdr3_aa: CASSLRQGAGTGELFF

clone_size: -
v_call: TRBV29-1
j_call: TRBJ2-4
d_call: TRBD2
cdr3_nt: TGCAGCGTTGTGGTGGGAGGGCCGGAAAACATTCAGTACTTC
cdr3_aa: CSVVVGGPENIQYF

clone_size: -
v_call: TRBV5-1
j_call: TRBJ1-2
d_call: -
cdr3_nt: TGCGCCAGCAGCCGGGACATGGCTTCTGGCTACACCTTC
cdr3_aa: CASSRDMASGYTF

clone_size: -
v_call: TRBV30
j_call: TRBJ2-1
d_call: TRBD2
cdr3_nt: TGTGCCTGGCAGGCGGGACTAGCTGCCAGTGAGCAGTTCTTC
cdr3_aa: CAWQAGLAASEQFF

clone_size: -
v_call: TRBV7-9
j_call: TRBJ1-5
d_call: -
cdr3_nt: TGTGCCAGCAGCTTATGGGGGTCCAATCAGCCCCAGCATTTT
cdr3_aa: CASSLWGSNQPQHF

clone_size: -
v_call: TRBV5-1
j_call: TRBJ1-1
d_call: -
cdr3_nt: TGCGCCAGCAGCTTGGAGGGGACGAACACTGAAGCTTTCTTT
cdr3_aa: CASSLEGTNTEAFF

clone_size: once
v_call: TRBV25-1
j_call: TRBJ1-1
d_call: -
cdr3_nt: TGTGCCAGCGGTGGTAGGTGGGGCCTGGACACTGAAGCTTTCTTT
cdr3_aa: CASGGRWGLDTEAFF

clone_size: -
v_call: TRBV14
j_call: TRBJ2-1
d_call: -
cdr3_nt: TGTGCCAGCAGCCAAGAGTGGGGAATGTACAATGAGCAGTTCTTC
cdr3_aa: CASSQEWGMYNEQFF

clone_size: -
v_call: TRBV4-2
j_call: TRBJ2-1
d_call: -
cdr3_nt: TGTGCCAGCAGCCACAACCGGGACCAGTACAATGAGCAGTTCTTC
cdr3_aa: CASSHNRDQYNEQFF

clone_size: -
v_call: TRBV5-1
j_call: TRBJ2-5
d_call: TRBD1
cdr3_nt: TGCGCCAGCAGCCCCAGACAGGGCCAAGAGACCCAGTACTTC
cdr3_aa: CASSPRQGQETQYF

clone_size: -
v_call: TRBV14
j_call: TRBJ2-7
d_call: TRBD1
cdr3_nt: TGTGCCAGCAGCCAAACACGGACAGGGGGCTACGAGCAGTACTTC
cdr3_aa: CASSQTRTGGYEQYF

clone_size: -
v_call: TRBV29-1
j_call: TRBJ2-2
d_call: -
cdr3_nt: TGCAGCGTTGGGGGGGGCTCTAACACCGGGGAGCTGTTTTTT
cdr3_aa: CSVGGGSNTGELFF

clone_size: -
v_call: TRBV19
j_call: TRBJ2-3
d_call: TRBD1
cdr3_nt: TGTGCCAGTAGTATCGGACAGGGCCCAGATACGCAGTATTTT
cdr3_aa: CASSIGQGPDTQYF

clone_size: -
v_call: TRBV9
j_call: TRBJ2-3
d_call: -
cdr3_nt: TGTGCCAGCAGCGTAGTTGGGGCGGTCACAGATACGCAGTATTTT
cdr3_aa: CASSVVGAVTDTQYF

clone_size: once
v_call: TRBV5-1
j_call: TRBJ2-1
d_call: TRBD2
cdr3_nt: TGCGCCAGCAGCTCGGGGGGGCTTGGGAAATACAATGAGCAGTTCTTC
cdr3_aa: CASSSGGLGKYNEQFF

clone_size: -
v_call: TRBV18
j_call: TRBJ2-1
d_call: -
cdr3_nt: TGTGCCAGCTCACCATTCCGGGATTCGTACAATGAGCAGTTCTTC
cdr3_aa: CASSPFRDSYNEQFF

clone_size: -
v_call: TRBV4-3
j_call: TRBJ1-1
d_call: -
cdr3_nt: TGCGCCAGCAGCCAAGTTACAGGTGGGGGCCCTGAAGCTTTCTTT
cdr3_aa: CASSQVTGGGPEAFF

clone_size: once
v_call: TRBV11-2
j_call: TRBJ2-1
d_call: -
cdr3_nt: TGTGCCAGCAGCTTAGGCCTCCAGGGACGGGATCGGAATGAGCAGTTCTTC
cdr3_aa: CASSLGLQGRDRNEQFF

clone_size: -
v_call: TRBV18
j_call: TRBJ2-3
d_call: -
cdr3_nt: TGTGCCAGCTCACCAGAAGGGTCAGGAGATACGCAGTATTTT
cdr3_aa: CASSPEGSGDTQYF

clone_size: few
v_call: TRBV2
j_call: TRBJ1-5
d_call: -
cdr3_nt: TGTGCCAGCAGTGAGGGGTGGGATCAGCCCCAGCATTTT
cdr3_aa: CASSEGWDQPQHF

clone_size: -
v_call: TRBV10-2
j_call: TRBJ2-7
d_call: TRBD2
cdr3_nt: TGCGCCAGCAGTCCCGCGGGTCTAGCGGGAGGGTACGAGCAGTACTTC
cdr3_aa: CASSPAGLAGGYEQYF

clone_size: -
v_call: TRBV6-5
j_call: TRBJ1-1
d_call: -
cdr3_nt: TGTGCCAGCAGGTCGGGGGGTATGAACACTGAAGCTTTCTTT
cdr3_aa: CASRSGGMNTEAFF

clone_size: few
v_call: TRBV28
j_call: TRBJ2-7
d_call: TRBD2
cdr3_nt: TGTGCCAGCAGTTTGGGACTAGCGGGAGGGCCACGTTGGCAGTACTTC
cdr3_aa: CASSLGLAGGPRWQYF

clone_size: -
v_call: TRBV9
j_call: TRBJ1-1
d_call: TRBD1
cdr3_nt: TGTGCCAGCAGCGTGGAGGACAGGAGGAACACTGAAGCTTTCTTT
cdr3_aa: CASSVEDRRNTEAFF

clone_size: -
v_call: TRBV7-8
j_call: TRBJ2-7
d_call: -
cdr3_nt: TGTGCCAGCAGCTTAGCCGCACTAGTAGGCCACGAGCAGTACTTC
cdr3_aa: CASSLAALVGHEQYF

clone_size: -
v_call: TRBV5-1
j_call: TRBJ1-2
d_call: TRBD1
cdr3_nt: TGCGCCAGCAGCCATACAGGGGCGGAATATGGCTACACCTTC
cdr3_aa: CASSHTGAEYGYTF

clone_size: -
v_call: TRBV5-1
j_call: TRBJ1-2
d_call: -
cdr3_nt: TGCGCCAGCAGCCTCCCGGGGGGAGCTAACTATGGCTACACCTTC
cdr3_aa: CASSLPGGANYGYTF

clone_size: -
v_call: TRBV11-2
j_call: TRBJ1-2
d_call: TRBD1
cdr3_nt: TGTGCCAGCAGCCAGAGGACAGGGGATGGCTACACCTTC
cdr3_aa: CASSQRTGDGYTF

clone_size: -
v_call: TRBV20-1
j_call: TRBJ2-5
d_call: -
cdr3_nt: TGCAGTGCTACGACAGAGACCCAGTACTTC
cdr3_aa: CSATTETQYF

clone_size: once
v_call: TRBV7-8
j_call: TRBJ1-5
d_call: -
cdr3_nt: TGTGCCAGCAGCTTAGGACCCGGGGGGCAGGAGCCCCAGCATTTT
cdr3_aa: CASSLGPGGQEPQHF